This TCR beta chain was observed in a study of CD8+ T cells in alopecia areata. Extracted from the samples, RNA was reverse transcribed into cDNA to serve as the sequencing template. Libraries were prepared by immunoSEQ multiplex PCR; TCRdb keeps only in-frame clonotypes and omits some of them. This sample carries roughly 120,000 clones, roughly two fifths of them seen once, and the ten largest clones take approximately 3.3%. Trimming shortened V by 3 bases and J by 4 bases, and 9 bases separated the two germline ends. CDR1 is GTSNPN, CDR2 SVGIG, per germline (reference sequence). The CDR3 totals 12 residues.

The TCR sequence derives from a human donor with alopecia areata. What was sequenced was CD4+ T cells sorted from blood. The chain carries TRBV30 and TRBJ2-5; D unresolved. CDR3 sequence reads: CAWSAMRETQYF. In nucleotides, the CDR3 is TGTGCCTGGAGCGCCATGCGAGAGACCCAGTACTTC.